This TCR beta chain comes out of a study of blood T cell repertoires in COVID-19. Whole-study context: Sites across the United States, Italy and Spain contributed samples from acute and convalescent COVID-19.

The germline gives CDR1 MNHEY, CDR2 SMNVEV (reference sequence). This CDR3 is 16 amino acids long. The V end was cut by 1 base, the J end by 5 bases, with 15 bases between. In the study's own analysis: Estimated nucleated cell counts came from reference gene primer amplification. The repertoire was sequenced with immunoSEQ multiplex PCR; TCRdb's copy has only in-frame clones and lacks some. The DNA was the basis for D and trimming; V, J and clone size are from that table. This sample carries just under 350,000 clones, roughly 90% of them seen once, and the ten largest clones take around 6.6%. Seattle enrolled patients during active infection and tracked them longitudinally.

This clonotype was sampled from an older woman with COVID-19, enrolled during active disease. The sample consisted of peripheral blood. V gene TRBV27 combines with J gene TRBJ2-1, with D possibly being TRBD2 (6 bases). The CDR3 loop reads CASSLFRGGGHNEQFF. The CDR3 nucleotides are TGTGCCAGCAGTTTATTCCGGGGTGGAGGGCACAATGAGCAGTTCTTC.